Listed here are 25 T cell receptor beta chains from one sample, sequenced in a study of T cells in Graves' hyperthyroidism and ophthalmopathy. Using RNA transcripts as the source, TCR beta CDR3 regions were amplified. TCR CDR3 underwent first-round RT-PCR with the HTBI primer set. TCRdb re-called the multiplex PCR reads through MiXCR, storing one row per CDR3 protein. The sample includes roughly 700,000 distinct CDR3 sequences, around 40% seen only once; the top ten take around 30%. Sequencing input: blood. The source of these receptors is a woman in her thirties or forties with Graves' hyperthyroidism.

This clonotype was picked up many times. The chain is built from TRBV20-1 and TRBJ1-1; no definite D call. Trimming removed 3 bases at V and 2 bases at J, with 4 bases between. CDR3 length: 11 residues. Germline V gene data show CDR1 as DFQATT and CDR2 as SNEGSKA (reference sequence). The CDR3 bases are TGCAGTGCTAGGCCTAACACTGAAGCTTTCTTT. Translating it yields CSARPNTEAFF.

This chain links TRBV7-2 with TRBJ2-4; D remains unclear. Germline V gene data show CDR1 as SGHTA and CDR2 as FQGNSA. The CDR3 loop spans 12 amino acids. The V gene lost 5 bases and the J gene lost 6 bases, with 8 bases spanning the gap. The CDR3 spells CASSKGSNIQYF. The CDR3 coding sequence is TGTGCCAGCAGCAAGGGATCAAACATTCAGTACTTC.

For this clonotype: A read error may explain this, as a much larger clone is one base away. The V and J genes are TRBV7-2 and TRBJ2-7; unclear D gene. The length of the CDR3 is 13 residues. Germline V CDR1 and CDR2: SGHTA, FQGNSA. Trimming stripped 5 bases from V and 6 bases from J, with 14 bases between. The DNA of the CDR3 is TGTGCCAGCAGCGCCCACATGACGGGCGAGCAGTACTTC. Its translation: CASSAHMTGEQYF.

The chain couples TRBV5-5 to TRBJ1-1; tentative D call: TRBD1 (6 bases). Germline CDR1 is SGHKS and CDR2 is YYEKEE (reference sequence). This CDR3 is 14 amino acids long. Between the trimmed V and J ends, which lost 1 base and 1 base, there was a span of 8 bases. CDR3 protein: CASSLPGQNTEAFF. The CDR3, as DNA: TGTGCCAGCAGCTTGCCGGGACAGAACACTGAAGCTTTCTTT.

This clonotype was observed a few times. Germline is not matched at one junction end, which may reflect a read error. The chain employs TRBV5-1 and TRBJ1-6; D is undetermined. CDR1 SGHRS and CDR2 YFSETQ come from the germline V gene. The CDR3 runs to 16 residues. CDR3 coding DNA: TGTGCCAGCAGCGTCCTAGGGAGCTCCTATAATTCACCCCTCCACTTT. Translating gives CASSVLGSSYNSPLHF. Drawing the rest from reference TRBV5-1 and TRBJ1-6, the complete variable domain is KAGVTQTPRYLIKTRGQQVTLSCSPISGHRSVSWYQQTPGQGLQFLFEYFSETQRNKGNFPGRFSGRQFSNSRSEMNVSTLELGDSALYLCASSVLGSSYNSPLHFGNGTRLTVT.

In this sample, this clonotype turned up a few times. This sequence joins TRBV24-1 and TRBJ1-1; TRBD1 aligns across 10 bases. The CDR3 sequence is 23 residues long. The germline V gene has CDR1 KGHDR and CDR2 SFDVKD. J was trimmed by 0 bases and V by 0 bases; bases with no gene match: 21. The CDR3 loop is CATSDLPQDRGTTFLLMNTEAFF. CDR3 bases: TGTGCCACCAGTGATTTGCCCCAGGACAGGGGGACGACTTTCCTCTTAATGAACACTGAAGCTTTCTTT.

This clonotype occurred a few times. This may stem from a read error, because a much larger clone lies one nucleotide away. Because it lacks the conserved phenylalanine or tryptophan at the end, this CDR3 is likely a read error. V gene TRBV7-9 combines with J gene TRBJ1-1; D ambiguous. Trimming pared 5 bases from V and 6 bases from J, leaving 10 bases between. Germline V gene data show CDR1 as SEHNR and CDR2 as FQNEAQ (reference sequence). The length of the CDR3 is 12 residues. The CDR3 loop is CASSTPSSEAFL. The CDR3, as DNA: TGTGCCAGCAGCACTCCTTCCTCTGAAGCTTTCCTT.

This clonotype was recorded a few times. The chain combines TRBV20-1 with TRBJ2-7; 7 bases align to TRBD1. V was clipped by 3 bases and J by 0 bases; unmatched bases: 11. This CDR3 has 16 residues. In germline, CDR1 is DFQATT, CDR2 SNEGSKA (reference sequence). The CDR3 here is CSARGGGDRASYEQYF. In nucleotides, the CDR3 is TGCAGTGCTAGGGGTGGTGGAGACAGGGCCTCCTACGAGCAGTACTTC.

This clonotype was detected many times. The J gene is TRBJ1-2, the V gene TRBV18; 7 nucleotides line up with TRBD1. The CDR3 covers 14 residues. The V gene's germline CDR1 is KGHSH and CDR2 LQKENI. Trimming cost V 3 bases and J 6 bases; bases outside gene matches: 7. The CDR3 bases are TGTGCCAGCTCACCCTATCGGACAGGCGATGGCTACACCTTC. Protein sequence: CASSPYRTGDGYTF.

Remarks on this clonotype: A much larger clone differs by one base, so this may be a read error. The CDR3 DNA follows: TGTGCCAGCAGTTTCAGGGACTACGAGCAGTACTTC. The encoded protein is CASSFRDYEQYF. This chain connects TRBV7-2 to TRBJ2-7, with a possible D match to TRBD1 (5 bases). Germline CDR1 SGHTA, CDR2 FQGNSA. This CDR3 comprises 12 residues. The V and J ends lost 6 bases and 3 bases respectively, with 9 bases between them.

This clonotype has more than one count but fewer than ten. The J gene is TRBJ1-2, the V gene TRBV27; D is ambiguous. The germline V gene encodes CDR1 MNHEY and CDR2 SMNVEV (reference sequence). Between the trimmed V and J ends, which lost 2 bases and 6 bases, there was a span of 10 bases. CDR3 length equals 13 residues. The CDR3 loop reads CASSLGVQHGYTF. In nucleotides, the CDR3 is TGTGCCAGCAGTTTAGGAGTTCAGCATGGCTACACCTTC.

This chain connects TRBV6-5 to TRBJ2-7, with TRBD2 matching 8 bases. Per germline, CDR1 MNHEY and CDR2 SVGAGI. V lost 2 bases, J lost 3 bases, and 6 bases stayed unmatched. The length of the CDR3 is 15 residues. DNA for the CDR3: TGTGCCAGCAGTTACCCGGGAGGGAGGGACTACGAGCAGTACTTC. Translating it yields CASSYPGGRDYEQYF.

This clonotype was seen ten or more times. The V gene is TRBV10-1, the J gene TRBJ2-2; 7 positions agree with TRBD2. Losses at the gene ends were 5 bases for V and 2 bases for J; bases not matched to a gene: 5. Germline CDR1 is WNHNN and CDR2 is SYGVQD (reference sequence). The CDR3 has 15 amino acids. The CDR3 region has the DNA TGCGCCAGCAGTTCAGGCGGGAGAAACACCGGGGAGCTGTTTTTT. This translates into CASSSGGRNTGELFF.

In its sample, this clonotype was seen a few times. This rearrangement joins TRBV4-3 to TRBJ1-2, with unresolved D. The germline gives CDR1 LGHNA, CDR2 YSLEER. This CDR3 comprises 15 residues. The germline V and J ends were trimmed by 4 bases and 8 bases, with 20 bases remaining between them. This CDR3 is CASSPQPGGRAGYTF. CDR3 sequence (DNA): TGCGCCAGCAGCCCTCAACCCGGTGGCCGAGCAGGCTACACCTTC.

The V gene is TRBV6-5, the J gene TRBJ2-7; D might be TRBD1 (5 bases). Germline CDR1 and CDR2: MNHEY and SVGAGI. The length of the CDR3 is 12 residues. V shed 6 bases and J shed 3 bases, with 9 bases lying between them. The chain's CDR3 is CASRDDSYEQYF. DNA for the CDR3: TGTGCCAGCAGGGACGACAGCTACGAGCAGTACTTC.

This clonotype was counted only a few times. This chain joins TRBV6-1 and TRBJ1-5; 9 nucleotides agree with TRBD1. The CDR3 is 14 residues long. Unmatched junction bases numbered 8, after V lost 8 bases and J lost 6 bases. Germline lookup yields CDR1 MNHNS and CDR2 SASEGT. CDR3 region: CASYGQGRGQPQHF. The CDR3 region has the DNA TGTGCCAGCTATGGACAGGGGCGCGGTCAGCCCCAGCATTTT.

The chain is built from TRBV3-1 and TRBJ2-5; tentative D call: TRBD2 (5 bases). The V and J ends lost 0 bases and 4 bases respectively, with 12 bases between them. Germline CDR1 reads LGHDT; CDR2 reads YNNKEL (reference sequence). The CDR3 loop spans 15 amino acids. The DNA of the CDR3 is TGTGCCAGCAGCCAAGAGCGGGTTGGGTCAGAGACCCAGTACTTC. Its protein product is CASSQERVGSETQYF.

This clonotype was seen a handful of times. CDR3 bases: TGTGCCAGCAGTTTAGGGACAGGGGAGAACACCGGGGAGCTGTTTTTT. Its protein is CASSLGTGENTGELFF. The gene calls are TRBV12-3 or TRBV12-4 and TRBJ2-2; TRBD1 matches at 9 bases. The CDR3 runs to 16 residues. The V segment lost 1 base and the J segment 1 base; nucleotides outside the gene matches: 1.

This clonotype came up many times. The chain employs TRBV27 and TRBJ2-5, with a weak D call TRBD1 (5 bases). The CDR3 is made up of 13 amino acids. Germline CDR1 MNHEY, CDR2 SMNVEV (reference sequence). V was pared by 2 bases and J by 4 bases, with 8 bases between. CDR3 coding DNA: TGTGCCAGCAGTTTAGGCAGGGCAGAGACCCAGTACTTC. This translates into CASSLGRAETQYF.

This clonotype was found a few times. Here the CDR3 DNA reads TGCAGTGCTAGAGAGCAGGGGTATAATCAGCCCCAGCATTTT. As protein: CSAREQGYNQPQHF. The chain uses TRBV20-1 and TRBJ1-5; TRBD1 might be the D (6 bases). The germline V and J ends were trimmed by 0 bases and 4 bases, with 10 bases remaining between them. The CDR3 runs to 14 residues. CDR1 is DFQATT and CDR2 is SNEGSKA in the germline V gene (reference sequence).

The chain is built from TRBV3-1 and TRBJ2-2, with D tentatively TRBD2 (5 bases). Germline values: CDR1 LGHDT, CDR2 YNNKEL (reference sequence). V shed 0 bases and J shed 6 bases, with 8 bases lying between them. This CDR3 comprises 14 residues. The chain's CDR3 is CASSQEAGSGELFF. The CDR3 coding sequence is TGTGCCAGCAGCCAAGAGGCGGGCTCCGGGGAGCTGTTTTTT.

In this sample, this clonotype turned up many times. The V gene is TRBV9, the J gene TRBJ1-2; D is uncertain. V was clipped by 7 bases and J by 10 bases, with 23 bases between them. In germline, CDR1 is SGDLS, CDR2 YYNGEE. This CDR3 has 14 amino acids. The CDR3: CASGVGGLIEDYTF. The CDR3 DNA reads TGTGCCAGCGGTGTGGGCGGTCTGATAGAAGACTACACCTTC.

The sample holds one count of this clonotype. This sequence may be a read error, since a much larger clone differs from it by one base. The chain links TRBV20-1 to TRBJ2-2; possible D gene TRBD2, 5 bases. In germline, CDR1 is DFQATT, CDR2 SNEGSKA (reference sequence). Trimming took 0 bases from V and 11 from J, leaving 7 bases between them. The CDR3 is 11 residues long. CDR3 DNA sequence: TGCAGTGCTAGAGAGGGGAGCGAGCTGTTTTTT. Residues: CSAREGSELFF.

This clonotype was observed many times. CDR3 loop: CASRRDRIYEQYF. In DNA form, the CDR3 reads TGTGCCAGCCGTCGGGACCGAATCTACGAGCAGTACTTC. The J gene is TRBJ2-7, the V gene TRBV12-3 or TRBV12-4; D may be TRBD1 or TRBD2 (5 bases each). The V gene lost 8 bases and the J gene lost 3 bases, with 14 bases spanning the gap. The CDR3 is made up of 13 amino acids.

Here the CDR3 DNA reads TGTGCCAGCAGTGGGGGACAGGGAAGTACTGAAGCTTTCTTT. It is translated as CASSGGQGSTEAFF. This chain connects TRBV12-3 or TRBV12-4 to TRBJ1-1, with 9 bases lining up with TRBD1. V trimming: 5 bases; J trimming: 5 bases; junction bases outside the gene matches: 6. The CDR3 extends over 14 amino acids.